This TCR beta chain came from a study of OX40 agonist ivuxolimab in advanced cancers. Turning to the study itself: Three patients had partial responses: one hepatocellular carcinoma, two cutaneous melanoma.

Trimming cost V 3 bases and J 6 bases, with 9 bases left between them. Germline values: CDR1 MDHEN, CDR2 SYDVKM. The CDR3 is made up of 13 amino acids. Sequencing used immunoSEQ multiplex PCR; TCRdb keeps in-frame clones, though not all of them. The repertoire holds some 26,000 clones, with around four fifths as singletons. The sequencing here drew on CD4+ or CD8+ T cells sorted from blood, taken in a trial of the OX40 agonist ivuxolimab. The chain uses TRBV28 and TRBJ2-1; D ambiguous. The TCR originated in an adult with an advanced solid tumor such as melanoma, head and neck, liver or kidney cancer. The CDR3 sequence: CASSLEKGNEQFF. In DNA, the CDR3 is TGTGCCAGCAGTTTGGAAAAGGGCAATGAGCAGTTCTTC.